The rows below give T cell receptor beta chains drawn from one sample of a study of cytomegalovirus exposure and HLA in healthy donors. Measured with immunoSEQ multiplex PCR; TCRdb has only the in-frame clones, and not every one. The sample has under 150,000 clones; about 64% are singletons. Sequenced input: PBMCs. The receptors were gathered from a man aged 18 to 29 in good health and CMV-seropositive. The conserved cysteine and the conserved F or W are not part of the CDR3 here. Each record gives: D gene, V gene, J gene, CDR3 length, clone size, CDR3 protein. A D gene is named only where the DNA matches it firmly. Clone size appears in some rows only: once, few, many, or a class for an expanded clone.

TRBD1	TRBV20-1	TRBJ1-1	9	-	RGQGGTEAF
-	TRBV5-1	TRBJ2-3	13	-	ASSHGASSTDTQY
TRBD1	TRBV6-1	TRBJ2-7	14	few	ASSEADRFKSYEQY
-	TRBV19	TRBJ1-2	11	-	ASTPTGSYGYT
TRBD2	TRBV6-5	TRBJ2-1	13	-	GTRGSGGAGNEQF
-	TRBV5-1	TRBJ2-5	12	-	ASSYRQDQETQY
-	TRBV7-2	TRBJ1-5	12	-	ASSLGASNQPQH
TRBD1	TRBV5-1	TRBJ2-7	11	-	ASSRDRSYEQY
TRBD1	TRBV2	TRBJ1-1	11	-	ASMGQQYTEAF
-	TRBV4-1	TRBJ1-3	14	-	ASSEGTAKTGNTIY
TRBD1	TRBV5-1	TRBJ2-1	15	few	ASSLRSGGPSYNEQF
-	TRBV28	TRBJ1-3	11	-	ASKMGLGNTIY
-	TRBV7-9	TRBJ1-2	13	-	ASSLVSSTGYGYT
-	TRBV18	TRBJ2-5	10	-	ASSPRGEAQY
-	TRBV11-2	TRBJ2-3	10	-	ASSLYADTQY
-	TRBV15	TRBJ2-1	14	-	ATSRGRGAGTHEQF
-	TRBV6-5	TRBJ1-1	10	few	ASRTTGTEAF
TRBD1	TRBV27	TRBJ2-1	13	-	ASSLRQGARNEQF
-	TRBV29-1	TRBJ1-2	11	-	SVEQGSNYGYT
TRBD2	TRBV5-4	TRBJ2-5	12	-	ASSSGLVQETQY
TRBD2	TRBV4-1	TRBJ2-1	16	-	ASSQAGRGAGAYNEQF
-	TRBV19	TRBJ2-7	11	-	ASSIRSSREQY
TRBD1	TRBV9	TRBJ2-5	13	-	ASSVGQGAQETQY
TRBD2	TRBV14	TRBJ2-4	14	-	ASSRSGGGAKNIQY
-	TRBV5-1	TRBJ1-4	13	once	ASTGGDYPNEKLF
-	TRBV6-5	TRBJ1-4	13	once	ASSYSPGSNEKLF
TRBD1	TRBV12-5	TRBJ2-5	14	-	ASGLSGTGLQETQY
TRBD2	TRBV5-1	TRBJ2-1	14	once	ASSSGLAGAYNEQF
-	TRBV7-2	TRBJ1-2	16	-	ASSDLFRSPSGNYGYT
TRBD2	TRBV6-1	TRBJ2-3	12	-	ASTSGGASYTQY
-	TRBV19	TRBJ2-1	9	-	ASRTNNEQF
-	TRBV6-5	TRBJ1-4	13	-	ASSYSVQGREKLF
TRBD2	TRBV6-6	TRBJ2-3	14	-	ASSPTSGGASDTQY
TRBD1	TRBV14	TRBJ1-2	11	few	ASTRTGFYGYT
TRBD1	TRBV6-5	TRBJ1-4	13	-	ASSLGQGANEKLF
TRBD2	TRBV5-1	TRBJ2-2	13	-	ATTYSGKNTGELF
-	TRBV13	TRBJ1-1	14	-	ASSSQGSDSKVEAF
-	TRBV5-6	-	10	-	ASSSRGYEQY
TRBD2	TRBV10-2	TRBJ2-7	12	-	ASSGLAGTYEQY
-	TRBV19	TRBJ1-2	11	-	ASRGDRSYGYT
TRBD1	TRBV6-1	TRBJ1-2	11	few	ASSEGQYYGYT
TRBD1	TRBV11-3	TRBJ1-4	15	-	ASSFRDRGTANEKLF
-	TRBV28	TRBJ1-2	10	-	ASSAVGRGGT
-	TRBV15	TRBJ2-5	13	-	ATSRDAQAQETQY
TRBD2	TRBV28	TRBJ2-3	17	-	ASSSHLAGGPISTDTQY
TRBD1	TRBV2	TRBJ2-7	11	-	ASRRDRAYEQY
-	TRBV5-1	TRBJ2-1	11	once	ASSSGSGDEQF
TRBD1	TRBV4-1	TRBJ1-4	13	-	ASSQETGGREKLF
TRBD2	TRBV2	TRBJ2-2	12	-	ASAASGNTGELF
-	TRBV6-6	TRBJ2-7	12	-	ASTRTGTNYEQY
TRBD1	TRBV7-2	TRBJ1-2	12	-	ASNRQGGNYGYT
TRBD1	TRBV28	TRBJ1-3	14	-	ASSYPGTVVGNTIY
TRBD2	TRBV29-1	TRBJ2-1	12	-	SVVGAGADNEQF
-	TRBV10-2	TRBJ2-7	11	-	ASRRTGAYEQY